A selection of T cell receptor beta chains follows, all from one sample in a study of early stage breast cancer tumors. Profiled with immunoSEQ multiplex PCR; TCRdb holds only in-frame clones, not every one. The sample consists of roughly 58,000 clones, just over 90% of them appearing once. Sequenced material: blood. These receptor sequences come from a person in their 70s with breast cancer. CDR3s include the opening cysteine and the closing phenylalanine or tryptophan. A D gene is named only where the DNA matches it firmly. Clone size, where shown, is once, few, many, or a class for clones that have expanded.

size: NA; D: NA; J: TRBJ2-5; V: TRBV4-3; CDR3: CASSQDGTSRETQYF; DNA: TGCGCCAGCAGCCAAGATGGAACTAGTCGAGAGACCCAGTACTTC
size: NA; D: NA; J: TRBJ2-7; V: TRBV5-4; CDR3: CASSLSGSNYEQYF; DNA: TGTGCCAGCAGCTTGAGCGGGTCCAACTACGAGCAGTACTTC
size: once; D: NA; J: TRBJ2-1; V: TRBV10-1; CDR3: CASSETRGEQFF; DNA: TGCGCCAGCAGTGAGACCCGGGGTGAGCAGTTCTTC
size: NA; D: TRBD1; J: TRBJ2-2; V: TRBV7-6; CDR3: CASSRRAGTGDTGELFF; DNA: TGTGCCAGCAGCCGACGGGCCGGGACAGGGGACACCGGGGAGCTGTTTTTT
size: few; D: NA; J: TRBJ2-1; V: TRBV4-3; CDR3: CASSQELNNEQFF; DNA: TGCGCCAGCAGCCAAGAGTTAAACAATGAGCAGTTCTTC
size: NA; D: TRBD2; J: TRBJ2-3; V: TRBV7-6; CDR3: CASRASGMWADTQYF; DNA: TGTGCCAGCCGTGCCAGCGGGATGTGGGCAGATACGCAGTATTTT
size: NA; D: TRBD1; J: TRBJ1-6; V: TRBV5-5; CDR3: CATHDRDSYNSPLHF; DNA: TGTGCCACCCACGACAGGGACAGTTATAATTCACCCCTCCACTTT
size: NA; D: TRBD1; J: TRBJ2-3; V: TRBV7-9; CDR3: CASSHNRGKNTDTQYF; DNA: TGTGCCAGCAGCCATAACAGGGGGAAAAACACAGATACGCAGTATTTT
size: NA; D: NA; J: TRBJ1-1; V: TRBV6-6; CDR3: CASSYPRQSEAFF; DNA: TGTGCCAGCAGTTACCCTCGACAGTCTGAAGCTTTCTTT
size: NA; D: TRBD1; J: TRBJ1-1; V: TRBV7-3; CDR3: CASSGQGPGTEAFF; DNA: TGTGCCAGCAGCGGACAGGGGCCGGGGACTGAAGCTTTCTTT
size: NA; D: TRBD1; J: TRBJ1-5; V: TRBV7-2; CDR3: CASSTAGGSNQPQHF; DNA: TGTGCCAGCAGCACCGCAGGGGGTAGCAATCAGCCCCAGCATTTT
size: NA; D: NA; J: TRBJ1-5; V: TRBV30; CDR3: CAWSRGGYSNQPQHF; DNA: TGTGCCTGGAGTCGAGGTGGGTATAGCAATCAGCCCCAGCATTTT
size: NA; D: NA; J: TRBJ2-5; V: TRBV6-1; CDR3: CASSASGQGTQYF; DNA: TGTGCCAGCAGTGCGTCTGGCCAGGGGACCCAGTACTTC
size: NA; D: NA; J: TRBJ1-1; V: TRBV18; CDR3: CASSPQTPQDTEAFF; DNA: TGTGCCAGCTCACCGCAGACCCCACAGGACACTGAAGCTTTCTTT
size: NA; D: NA; J: TRBJ1-1; V: TRBV29-1; CDR3: CSEHPTSVEAFF; DNA: TGCAGCGAGCACCCCACGTCGGTTGAAGCTTTCTTT
size: NA; D: TRBD1; J: TRBJ1-5; V: TRBV19; CDR3: CASRWTGSNQPQHF; DNA: TGTGCCAGCCGCTGGACAGGAAGCAATCAGCCCCAGCATTTT
size: NA; D: NA; J: TRBJ2-7; V: TRBV7-2; CDR3: CASSASGVGEQYF; DNA: TGTGCCAGCAGCGCGTCGGGGGTAGGCGAGCAGTACTTC
size: NA; D: NA; J: TRBJ1-2; V: TRBV30; CDR3: CAWSVDIRGNYGYTF; DNA: TGTGCCTGGAGTGTTGATATCAGGGGCAACTATGGCTACACCTTC
size: NA; D: TRBD2; J: TRBJ2-3; V: TRBV28; CDR3: CASTRAGASGRDTQYF; DNA: TGTGCCAGCACCAGGGCTGGCGCTAGCGGGAGAGATACGCAGTATTTT
size: NA; D: TRBD2; J: TRBJ2-1; V: TRBV5-1; CDR3: CASSSIPGTSGNNEQFF; DNA: TGCGCCAGCAGCTCGATACCCGGGACTAGCGGTAACAATGAGCAGTTCTTC
size: NA; D: NA; J: TRBJ1-1; V: TRBV5-8; CDR3: CASSLSPNTEAFF; DNA: TGTGCCAGCAGCTTATCTCCGAACACTGAAGCTTTCTTT
size: NA; D: NA; J: TRBJ1-6; V: TRBV4-1; CDR3: CASSRTNQIYNSPLHF; DNA: TGCGCCAGCAGTCGGACAAACCAAATATATAATTCACCCCTCCACTTT
size: once; D: NA; J: TRBJ2-5; V: TRBV19; CDR3: CASSSPGAAKQETQYF; DNA: TGTGCCAGTAGTAGCCCTGGGGCAGCGAAACAAGAGACCCAGTACTTC
size: NA; D: TRBD1; J: TRBJ1-2; V: TRBV7-2; CDR3: CASSATGGGYGYTF; DNA: TGTGCCAGCAGCGCCACAGGGGGGGGCTATGGCTACACCTTC
size: NA; D: NA; J: TRBJ1-1; V: TRBV5-8; CDR3: CASSPTTRTANTEAFF; DNA: TGTGCCAGCAGCCCGACAACCCGGACAGCGAACACTGAAGCTTTCTTT
size: NA; D: TRBD2; J: TRBJ2-7; V: TRBV5-1; CDR3: CASSVPGTSGRALNYEQYF; DNA: TGCGCCAGCAGCGTGCCTGGGACTAGCGGGAGGGCCTTAAACTACGAGCAGTACTTC
size: NA; D: TRBD1; J: TRBJ2-7; V: TRBV9; CDR3: CASSVALQQGDEQYF; DNA: TGTGCCAGCAGCGTAGCCCTCCAACAGGGGGACGAGCAGTACTTC
size: NA; D: NA; J: TRBJ2-5; V: TRBV5-1; CDR3: CASSLAAGHQETQYF; DNA: TGCGCCAGCAGCTTGGCCGCAGGGCACCAAGAGACCCAGTACTTC
size: NA; D: TRBD1; J: TRBJ1-5; V: TRBV4-1; CDR3: CASSLGQAANQPQHF; DNA: TGCGCCAGCAGCCTCGGACAGGCGGCCAATCAGCCCCAGCATTTT
size: NA; D: TRBD2; J: TRBJ2-1; V: TRBV5-5; CDR3: CASSPEAGGSYNEQFF; DNA: TGTGCCAGCAGCCCGGAAGCGGGAGGCTCCTACAATGAGCAGTTCTTC
size: once; D: NA; J: TRBJ2-3; V: TRBV29-1; CDR3: CSVGDGTDTQYF; DNA: TGCAGCGTTGGAGACGGCACAGATACGCAGTATTTT